This is a list of T cell receptor beta chains from one sample in a study of T cell repertoires in cytomegalovirus infection. TCRdb fed the reads into MiXCR, producing one record per CDR3 protein. Of about 740,000 distinct CDR3 sequences listed, 35% to 45% are singletons. The sequenced material came from PBMCs. The receptors shown here come from a human donor in good health (CMV status not recorded). Some clones in this sample may be carry-over from other donors' samples. CDR3s include the opening cysteine and the closing phenylalanine or tryptophan.

J: TRBJ2-1
V: TRBV5-1
CDR3: CASSWGTGGRYNEQFF

J: TRBJ1-1
V: TRBV2
CDR3: CASRRDGANTEAFF

J: TRBJ2-1
V: TRBV7-6
CDR3: CASSLEDSGSRNEQFF

J: TRBJ2-1
V: TRBV7-6
CDR3: CASSPNRDGEQFF

J: TRBJ2-7
V: TRBV20-1
CDR3: CSARVGLGGGYEQYF

J: TRBJ2-1
V: TRBV9
CDR3: CASSPRGLVSSYNEQFF

J: TRBJ2-3
V: TRBV7-2
CDR3: CASSFSPILRGSPTDTQYF

J: TRBJ2-7
V: TRBV10-3
CDR3: CAIRGLAGDSEQYF

J: TRBJ2-5
V: TRBV7-9
CDR3: CASSYLTGKFSETQYF

J: TRBJ1-2
V: TRBV19
CDR3: CASSSDSPSWDGYTF

J: TRBJ2-5
V: TRBV7-2
CDR3: CASEGLAGLGETQYF

J: TRBJ2-1
V: TRBV19
CDR3: CASTVDNEQFF

J: TRBJ1-4
V: TRBV20-1
CDR3: CSAELRGNEKLFF

J: TRBJ1-5
V: TRBV6-5
CDR3: CASSLQGGQPQHF

J: TRBJ1-6
V: TRBV7-6
CDR3: CASSLEGGIRNSNSPLHF

J: TRBJ1-1
V: TRBV5-1
CDR3: CASSGGPGSNTEAFF

J: TRBJ1-5
V: TRBV7-4
CDR3: CASSSSIDRVGDNNQPQHF

J: TRBJ2-5
V: TRBV7-9
CDR3: CASSSYSLTGGETQYF

J: TRBJ1-6
V: TRBV6-1
CDR3: CASSGTGTGRYNSPLHF

J: TRBJ2-3
V: TRBV24-1
CDR3: CATSDLEAGISDTQYF

J: TRBJ1-1
V: TRBV10-3
CDR3: CAIRGLVNTEAFF

J: TRBJ1-2
V: TRBV28
CDR3: CASSPPGHSRYGYTF

J: TRBJ2-5
V: TRBV20-1
CDR3: CSATWRGASFQETQYF

J: TRBJ2-3
V: TRBV11-2
CDR3: CASSSPLGQGKRQYF

J: TRBJ2-7
V: TRBV12-3/TRBV12-4
CDR3: CASREDRAYEQYF

J: TRBJ2-1
V: TRBV24-1
CDR3: CATSDAGTSGNEQFF

J: TRBJ2-3
V: TRBV29-1
CDR3: CSEAGGRKDTQYF

J: TRBJ2-1
V: TRBV7-9
CDR3: CASSTRQGVSYNEQFF

J: TRBJ1-4
V: TRBV7-9
CDR3: CASSPPRLTNEKLFF

J: TRBJ2-7
V: TRBV7-6
CDR3: CASSRARGTYEQYF

J: TRBJ2-1
V: TRBV27
CDR3: CASSFRVGPSQFF

J: TRBJ1-5
V: TRBV27
CDR3: CASSPTDRVGLQPQHF

J: TRBJ2-5
V: TRBV7-8
CDR3: CASSLNMVLGETQYF

J: TRBJ1-2
V: TRBV25-1
CDR3: CASTYYPRQGKTAAEGYTF

J: TRBJ2-1
V: TRBV7-2
CDR3: CASSLTLTAPLYNEQFF

J: TRBJ1-1
V: TRBV7-2
CDR3: CASSPGVMSTEAFF

J: TRBJ2-2
V: TRBV7-2
CDR3: CASSPGLAGPWAGELFF

J: TRBJ2-3
V: TRBV7-9
CDR3: CASSTAPGSTDTQYF

J: TRBJ2-3
V: TRBV12-3/TRBV12-4
CDR3: CASRPGTKADTQYF

J: TRBJ2-5
V: TRBV5-1
CDR3: CASSSNTGAETQYF